This TCR beta chain was found in a study of CD8 T cells in Susac syndrome. RNA was extracted with the RNeasy kit, and a quantity of about 0.45 to 1 ug was reverse transcribed using random hexamers. One entry per CDR3 protein results from TCRdb running MiXCR on the immunoSEQ multiplex PCR reads. The sample holds approximately 150,000 distinct CDR3 sequences, approximately 94% seen once. The sequence was obtained from a human donor in good health. Sequencing input: CD4+ T cells from PBMCs.

Here the CDR3 reads CASSAQGPSSGNTIYF. The CDR3 DNA reads TGTGCCAGCAGCGCTCAGGGACCGAGCTCTGGAAACACCATATATTTT. The chain recombines TRBV9 with TRBJ1-3; tentative D call: TRBD1 (5 bases). Trimming took 3 bases from V and 0 from J, leaving 13 bases between them. Germline V gives CDR1 SGDLS, CDR2 YYNGEE. The CDR3 runs 16 residues. Based on the CDR3 plus reference TRBV9 and TRBJ1-3, the full variable domain is DSGVTQTPKHLITATGQRVTLRCSPRSGDLSVYWYQQSLDQGLQFLIQYYNGEERAKGNILERFSAQQFPDLHSELNLSSLELGDSALYFCASSAQGPSSGNTIYFGEGSWLTVV.